Sequencing of this T cell receptor beta chain was carried out in a study of blood T cell repertoires in COVID-19. In the study overall: Italy, Spain and the United States were the sources of the convalescent and acute COVID-19 samples. In each case, the material was cDNA or gDNA derived from T cells, B-cell-depleted T cells, or PBMCs.

Only in-frame clones appear in the TCRdb table, and some are missing; sequencing was by immunoSEQ multiplex PCR. This sample has approximately 150,000 clones, with around 81% found just once. Trimming removed 8 bases from V and 6 bases from J; junction bases left unmatched: 8. Germline V gene sequence: CDR1 SNHLY, CDR2 FYNNEI. The CDR3 loop spans 14 amino acids. The receptor's source is a man aged 55 to 70 with active or convalescent COVID-19. The chain recombines TRBV2 with TRBJ1-3, with 9 nucleotides matching TRBD1. The sequencing sample was made of peripheral blood. The CDR3 reads CASRGQGRQNTIYF. The CDR3 region has the DNA TGTGCCAGCCGGGGACAGGGCCGCCAAAACACCATATATTTT.